Listed below are T cell receptor beta chains from one sample, sequenced in a study of T cell repertoires in ileal Crohn's disease. Only in-frame clones appear in the TCRdb table, and some are missing; sequencing was by immunoSEQ multiplex PCR. The profile shows around 10,000 clones, 65% to 85% of them singletons. Material for sequencing was ileal tissue. All receptors come from an adult with Crohn's disease. Both conserved end residues are part of each CDR3. D genes are given only for firm matches.

j_gene	d_gene	v_gene	CDR3aa
TRBJ2-1	TRBD2	TRBV19	CASRTSGRAAVDEQFF
TRBJ1-3	TRBD1	TRBV5-1	CASSFDGDRGNTIYF
TRBJ1-4	NA	TRBV20-1	CSASREKLFF
TRBJ1-5	NA	TRBV2	CASSEPGGQYNQPQHF
TRBJ1-6	TRBD1	TRBV2	CASSARTGGSNSPLHF
TRBJ1-2	TRBD1	TRBV5-4	CASSLGQGKGGYTF
TRBJ1-2	TRBD1	TRBV29-1	CSVGQEFVGYTF
TRBJ2-1	TRBD2	TRBV4-1	CASSPTPGLPSSYNEQFF
TRBJ1-4	NA	TRBV7-9	CASSFPGIGEKLFF
TRBJ1-2	NA	TRBV12-2	CASRLGGTADGYTF
TRBJ2-2	NA	TRBV18	CASSLNGANTGELFF
TRBJ2-3	NA	TRBV29-1	CSVKSGSTPTDTQYF
TRBJ2-7	TRBD2	TRBV30	CAWTRLAGGPGGEQYF
TRBJ2-5	NA	TRBV4-1	CASSQTGLRETQYF